This T cell receptor beta chain is from a study of T-cell memory formation after mild COVID-19. On the study more broadly: TCR clusters were mostly confined to one donor each.

The CDR3 spans 13 residues. V lost 0 bases and J lost 8, with 11 bases in between. Per the germline V gene, CDR1 is SGHKS and CDR2 is YYEKEE (reference sequence). Constant-segment-primed 5'RACE gave TCR alpha and TCR beta cDNA libraries with sample barcodes and UMIs. TCRdb processed the 5' RACE reads anew with MiXCR; each CDR3 protein has one entry. The sample lists about 190,000 distinct CDR3 sequences, under 30% occurring once. The chain employs TRBV5-5 and TRBJ1-2; D is ambiguous. This clonotype was obtained from an adult woman who had mild COVID-19 (a few samples of this study predate the infection). Cell type and time point are not known. What was sequenced was PBMCs or a T cell subset sorted from them (not recorded which). DNA of the CDR3: TGTGCCAGCAGCTTGGTCGGGGAGTGGGGCTACACCTTC. Its translation is CASSLVGEWGYTF.